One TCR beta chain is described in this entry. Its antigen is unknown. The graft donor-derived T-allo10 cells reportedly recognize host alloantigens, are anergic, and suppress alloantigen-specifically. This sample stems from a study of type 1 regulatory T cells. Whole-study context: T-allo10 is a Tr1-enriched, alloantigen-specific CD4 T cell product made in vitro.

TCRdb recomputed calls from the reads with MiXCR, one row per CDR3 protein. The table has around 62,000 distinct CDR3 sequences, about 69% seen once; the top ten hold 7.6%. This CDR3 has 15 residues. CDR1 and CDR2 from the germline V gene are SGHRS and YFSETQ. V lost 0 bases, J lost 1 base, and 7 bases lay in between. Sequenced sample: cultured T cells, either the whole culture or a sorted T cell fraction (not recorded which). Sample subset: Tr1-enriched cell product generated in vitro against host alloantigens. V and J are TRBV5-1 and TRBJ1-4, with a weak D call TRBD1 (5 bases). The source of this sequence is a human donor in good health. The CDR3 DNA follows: TGCGCCAGCAGCTTGGGGGGCATAACTAATGAAAAACTGTTTTTT. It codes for CASSLGGITNEKLFF.